The 22 T cell receptor beta chains listed next were all sequenced from one sample in a study of CD8 T cells in ankylosing spondylitis. Via MiXCR, TCRdb re-called the 5' RACE reads, giving one row per CDR3 protein. The repertoire holds roughly 190,000 distinct CDR3 sequences, roughly 13% seen once, with approximately 15% in the top ten. Sequenced: blood, either unsorted or a sorted T cell fraction (not recorded which). The source of these receptors is a male donor with ankylosing spondylitis or in good health (not recorded which).

V usage is TRBV5-1 and J usage is TRBJ2-5, with TRBD2 matching 14 bases. Germline V CDR1 and CDR2: SGHRS, YFSETQ. CDR3 length equals 15 residues. The V segment lost 4 bases and the J segment 5 bases; nucleotides outside the gene matches: 4. The CDR3 spells CASSGGLAGAETQYF. Written as DNA, the CDR3 is TGCGCCAGCAGCGGGGGACTAGCGGGAGCGGAGACCCAGTACTTC.

The chain recombines TRBV6-5 with TRBJ2-1; no reliable D call. From germline, CDR1 is MNHEY and CDR2 SVGAGI. The CDR3 spans 15 residues. V was clipped by 2 bases and J by 8 bases, with 16 bases between them. Here the CDR3 reads CASSYTLQPEYEQFF. CDR3 nucleotide sequence: TGTGCCAGCAGTTACACCCTACAGCCTGAGTATGAGCAGTTCTTC.

The chain uses TRBV7-7 and TRBJ1-1; D is ambiguous. Germline V gene lookup returns CDR1 SSHAT and CDR2 FNYEAQ (reference sequence). The CDR3 runs to 17 residues. Trimming took 2 bases from V and 1 from J, leaving 17 bases between them. CDR3 region: CASSLRRQLYPNTEAFF. The CDR3 bases are TGTGCCAGCAGCTTAAGACGCCAGCTTTACCCGAACACTGAAGCTTTCTTT.

The chain uses TRBV11-3 and TRBJ2-1; D is unresolved. Trimming left V 1 base short and J 7 bases short, with 35 bases between. Germline CDR1 is SGHNT and CDR2 is YENEEA. The CDR3 is 22 residues long. CDR3: CASSLVVAWQNSPPTSANEQFF. DNA of the CDR3: TGTGCCAGCAGCTTAGTAGTGGCTTGGCAGAATTCCCCGCCTACATCGGCGAATGAGCAGTTCTTC.

This clonotype occurred a few times. This chain connects TRBV11-2 to TRBJ2-2; the match to TRBD1 covers 7 bases. This CDR3 comprises 15 residues. The germline V gene has CDR1 SGHAT and CDR2 FQNNGV. V gave up 5 bases and J gave up 3 bases; unmatched junction bases: 6. In nucleotides, the CDR3 is TGTGCCAGCAGCATAACAGGGGCCTACACCGGGGAGCTGTTTTTT. Encoded protein: CASSITGAYTGELFF.

This clonotype has only a few counts. The chain recombines TRBV20-1 with TRBJ2-7; D possibly corresponds to TRBD1 (6 bases). The CDR3 spans 18 residues. V shed 6 bases and J shed 3 bases, with 30 bases lying between them. Per the germline V gene, CDR1 is DFQATT and CDR2 is SNEGSKA (reference sequence). The CDR3 loop reads CSAEDSPFKNNPLYEQYF. The CDR3 DNA sequence: TGCAGTGCCGAGGACAGCCCTTTCAAAAATAATCCACTCTACGAGCAGTACTTC.

V gene TRBV27 combines with J gene TRBJ1-1; possibly TRBD1 for D (5 bases). The CDR3 runs 14 residues. The ends were cut back, 6 bases at V and 2 bases at J, with 13 bases in the middle. Germline assignment: CDR1 MNHEY and CDR2 SMNVEV (reference sequence). This CDR3 is CASRGGTPNTEAFF. The DNA of the CDR3 is TGTGCCAGCAGGGGGGGGACTCCAAACACTGAAGCTTTCTTT.

V and J are TRBV6-1 and TRBJ2-3; 7 nucleotides align to TRBD1. This CDR3 has 16 residues. V was pared by 6 bases and J by 4 bases, with 13 bases of the junction left unmatched. Per germline, CDR1 MNHNS and CDR2 SASEGT. CDR3 amino acids: CASSLRDSIVADTQYF. The CDR3 DNA is TGTGCCAGCAGCCTTAGGGACAGCATCGTGGCAGATACGCAGTATTTT.

Many counts were recorded for this clonotype. V and J are TRBV25-1 and TRBJ2-5, with a possible D match to TRBD2 (5 bases). Germline V gene sequence: CDR1 MGHDK, CDR2 SYGVNS. V was trimmed by 8 bases and J by 5 bases, leaving 15 bases between them. The CDR3 is made up of 13 amino acids. The CDR3 protein is CASGETRRETQYF. In DNA, the CDR3 is TGTGCCAGCGGGGAGACACGTCGGGAGACCCAGTACTTC.

The CDR3 sequence is CSARPQGAISYEQYF. In DNA, the CDR3 is TGCAGTGCTAGGCCCCAGGGGGCCATCTCCTACGAGCAGTACTTC. This rearrangement joins TRBV20-1 to TRBJ2-7, with TRBD1 matching 8 bases. Germline V CDR1 and CDR2: DFQATT, SNEGSKA (reference sequence). V gave up 3 bases and J gave up 0 bases; unmatched junction bases: 7. The CDR3 runs 15 residues.

The rearrangement joins TRBV7-8 to TRBJ2-1; D is tentatively TRBD1 or TRBD2 (5 bases each). In germline, CDR1 is SGHVS, CDR2 FQNEAQ. V lost 4 bases and J lost 8, with 15 bases in between. The CDR3 length is 14 residues. The CDR3 DNA sequence: TGTGCCAGCAGCTCGGGGCTTCGGATGTATGAGCAGTTCTTC. Amino acid sequence: CASSSGLRMYEQFF.

Here the CDR3 reads CSARLAGNTGELFF. The CDR3 DNA reads as TGCAGTGCAAGACTAGCGGGGAACACCGGGGAGCTGTTTTTT. This chain joins TRBV20-1 and TRBJ2-2; 10 bases are shared with TRBD2. CDR3 length: 14 amino acids. Germline lookup yields CDR1 DFQATT and CDR2 SNEGSKA (reference sequence). Trimming at V came to 6 bases and at J to 1 base, leaving 2 bases not matched to a gene.

This clonotype was detected many times. V is TRBV6-4 and J is TRBJ2-3; 7 bases are a match to TRBD1. Trimming at V came to 5 bases and at J to 1 base, leaving 3 bases not matched to a gene. Germline V gene data show CDR1 as MRHNA and CDR2 as SNTAGT. This CDR3 spans 14 amino acids. The CDR3 protein is CASSKGQGTDTQYF. In DNA form, the CDR3 reads TGTGCCAGCAGTAAAGGACAGGGCACAGATACGCAGTATTTT.

The chain employs TRBV5-1 and TRBJ1-1; D gene ambiguous. This CDR3 is built from 14 residues. CDR1 and CDR2 from the germline V gene are SGHRS and YFSETQ. V was cut by 0 bases and J by 5 bases, with 11 bases left in between. CDR3 loop: CASSLVRGSTEAFF. CDR3 nucleotide sequence: TGCGCCAGCAGCTTGGTCCGAGGGTCAACTGAAGCTTTCTTT.

This clonotype is judged medium-sized. The chain combines TRBV20-1 with TRBJ2-3; maybe TRBD2 (5 bases). Trimming removed 3 bases at V and 0 bases at J, with 19 bases between. Germline CDR1 is DFQATT and CDR2 is SNEGSKA (reference sequence). The CDR3 covers 17 residues. This chain's CDR3 is CSASLVATASSTDTQYF. The CDR3 region has the DNA TGCAGTGCTAGCCTAGTAGCGACTGCCTCTAGCACAGATACGCAGTATTTT.

The chain couples TRBV5-1 to TRBJ2-3; TRBD2 matches at 7 bases. CDR3 length: 17 amino acids. J lost 1 base, V lost 0 bases, and 8 bases had no gene match. The germline gives CDR1 SGHRS, CDR2 YFSETQ. CDR3 sequence reads: CASSLVAGVWGTDTQYF. The CDR3 bases are TGCGCCAGCAGCTTGGTGGCGGGAGTCTGGGGCACAGATACGCAGTATTTT.

The chain recombines TRBV29-1 with TRBJ2-1, with 13 positions matching TRBD2. The CDR3 is made up of 16 amino acids. J lost 7 bases, V lost 6 bases, and 12 bases had no gene match. Germline values: CDR1 SQVTM, CDR2 ANQGSEA. The chain's CDR3 is CSVEGTSGALLNEQFF. In DNA, the CDR3 is TGCAGCGTCGAGGGGACTAGCGGGGCCCTCCTGAATGAGCAGTTCTTC.

This clonotype was picked up a small number of times. The CDR3 is CASSSMEGREQYF. CDR3 sequence (DNA): TGTGCCAGCAGCTCCATGGAGGGGCGCGAGCAGTACTTC. The V gene is TRBV7-8, the J gene TRBJ2-7; D is perhaps TRBD2 (6 bases). The CDR3 is 13 residues long. Per the germline V gene, CDR1 is SGHVS and CDR2 is FQNEAQ. The V end was cut by 4 bases, the J end by 6 bases, with 13 bases between. Full variable domain (remainder filled in from reference TRBV7-8 and TRBJ2-7): GAGVSQSPRYKVAKRGQDVALRCDPISGHVSLFWYQQALGQGPEFLTYFQNEAQLDKSGLPSDRFFAERPEGSVSTLKIQRTQQEDSAVYLCASSSMEGREQYFGPGTRLTVT.

V usage is TRBV10-2 and J usage is TRBJ2-7; 9 bases are shared with TRBD2. Germline assignment: CDR1 WSHSY and CDR2 SAAADI. There are 17 residues in the CDR3. V trimming: 4 bases; J trimming: 2 bases; junction bases outside the gene matches: 12. DNA of the CDR3: TGCGCCAGCAGTGTAATCGGACTAGCGCAGAGCGCCTACGAGCAGTACTTC. Its translation: CASSVIGLAQSAYEQYF.

The chain combines TRBV12-3 or TRBV12-4 with TRBJ2-7; 8 bases line up with TRBD2. The CDR3 runs to 15 residues. V dropped 7 bases and J dropped 2; count of bases not matched to a gene: 10. The chain's CDR3 is CASTTTAGAAYEQYF. DNA for the CDR3: TGTGCCAGCACAACAACAGCGGGGGCCGCCTACGAGCAGTACTTC.

Turning to this clonotype: A read error is possible here, since a much larger clone lies one base away. The gene calls are TRBV20-1 and TRBJ2-2, with 13 positions matching TRBD2. The V gene's germline CDR1 is DFQATT and CDR2 SNEGSKA (reference sequence). This CDR3 is built from 16 residues. The CDR3 coding sequence is TGCTGTGCTAGAGATACTAGCGGGGGGGACACCGGGGAGCTGTTTTTT. Translation gives CCARDTSGGDTGELFF.

In its sample, this clonotype was seen a few times. The chain uses TRBV19 and TRBJ2-6, with no clear D. Trimming stripped 5 bases from V and 0 bases from J, with 8 bases between. The CDR3 has 15 residues. Per the germline V gene, CDR1 is LNHDA and CDR2 is SQIVND (reference sequence). CDR3 in DNA: TGTGCCAGTAGTCCGACCCCCTCTGGGGCCAACGTCCTGACTTTC. Translated, it gives CASSPTPSGANVLTF.